The source of this T cell receptor (beta chain) is a study of T cells after posttransplantation cyclophosphamide. General study findings and limits: Blood and skin or GI T cell repertoires showed limited TRB overlap. Later post-transplant blood repertoires were often dominated by donor CD8+ memory clones. After PTCy, TRB diversity resembled that of CNI/methotrexate controls.

Generated by immunoSEQ multiplex PCR, the TCRdb table keeps only in-frame clones and is missing some. Of around 19,000 clones in the sample, nearly 99% were seen once. Of note for this clone: The target antigen is unknown.

CDR1 and CDR2 from the germline V gene are SEHNR and FQNEAQ (reference sequence). The CDR3 length is 13 residues. Between the trimmed V and J ends, which lost 5 bases and 4 bases, there was a span of 9 bases. Cells defined as naive were viable CD3+CD4+ or CD3+CD8+ and CCR7+CD45RA+CD45RO-CD95-CD27+CD28+. Peripheral blood was collected from the related graft donor on the marrow donation day. The clonotype comes from a man aged 35 to 55 in good health, CMV-negative, and a related stem cell transplant donor. This sequence joins TRBV7-9 and TRBJ2-1, with D perhaps matching TRBD1 (5 bases). The sample consisted of naive CD4+ T cells sorted from PBMCs. The CDR3 DNA follows: TGTGCCAGCAGCCCCGACAGATACAATGAGCAGTTCTTC. It translates to CASSPDRYNEQFF.